This is a list of T cell receptor beta chains from one sample in a study of blood T cell repertoires in COVID-19. Here immunoSEQ multiplex PCR was the method, and the copy in TCRdb shows in-frame clones only, minus some. The sample shows about 88,000 clones, approximately 82% of them seen only once. What was sequenced was peripheral blood. The source is a human donor in a cohort sampled during active COVID-19. Both conserved end residues are part of each CDR3. The D gene is left open where the match is weak. The size of a clone is reported for some rows only, either as once, few or many, or as a class for expanded clones.

v_call,clone_size,j_call,d_call,cdr3_aa,cdr3_nt
TRBV2,NA,TRBJ2-2,TRBD2,CASINGGAGTGELFF,TGTGCCAGCATTAACGGGGGGGCCGGGACCGGGGAGCTGTTTTTT
TRBV6-2/TRBV6-3,NA,TRBJ1-4,TRBD1,CASSLQTGTGERKLFF,TGTGCCAGCAGCCTCCAGACCGGGACAGGGGAGCGAAAACTGTTTTTT
TRBV2,NA,TRBJ2-3,TRBD2,CASRTGGARGTQYF,TGTGCCAGCAGAACCGGGGGGGCAAGGGGTACGCAGTATTTT
TRBV5-8,NA,TRBJ1-5,TRBD1,CASSLIRGLNQPQHF,TGTGCCAGCAGCTTGATCAGGGGGCTAAATCAGCCCCAGCATTTT
TRBV27,few,TRBJ2-1,TRBD1,CASSSGQPTGNEQFF,TGTGCCAGCAGTTCGGGACAGCCGACCGGCAATGAGCAGTTCTTC
TRBV30,NA,TRBJ1-1,NA,CAWSVVTRRWRGTEAFF,TGTGCCTGGAGTGTCGTCACCCGCAGGTGGCGAGGGACTGAAGCTTTCTTT
TRBV27,NA,TRBJ2-7,NA,CASSAPTSRGTREQYF,TGTGCCAGCAGTGCACCGACAAGCAGGGGGACTAGAGAGCAGTACTTC
TRBV3-1/TRBV3-2,once,TRBJ1-3,NA,CASSQPPQGLGGNTIYF,TGTGCCAGCAGCCAACCCCCCCAGGGTTTGGGTGGAAACACCATATATTTT
TRBV2,NA,TRBJ2-1,NA,CASSVMGRNNEQFF,TGTGCCAGCAGTGTAATGGGGAGAAACAATGAGCAGTTCTTC
TRBV27,NA,TRBJ2-4,NA,CASSLVTDAQNIQYF,TGTGCCAGCAGTTTGGTCACAGACGCCCAAAACATTCAGTACTTC
TRBV3-1/TRBV3-2,NA,TRBJ2-1,TRBD2,CASSPTSGSYNEQFF,TGTGCCAGCAGCCCTACTAGCGGCTCCTACAATGAGCAGTTCTTC
TRBV7-2,NA,TRBJ2-7,TRBD1,CASSLDRGPTYEQYF,TGTGCCAGCAGCCTCGACAGGGGTCCGACCTACGAGCAGTACTTC
TRBV28,NA,TRBJ2-2,NA,CASRETGSTGELFF,TGTGCCAGCAGGGAAACAGGTTCCACCGGGGAGCTGTTTTTT
TRBV30,NA,TRBJ1-1,TRBD1,CAWSLSDREAFF,TGTGCCTGGAGCCTCAGTGACAGGGAGGCTTTCTTT
TRBV29-1,NA,TRBJ1-1,TRBD1,CSVQTGEAFF,TGCAGCGTTCAGACAGGGGAAGCTTTCTTT
TRBV12-3/TRBV12-4,NA,TRBJ1-5,NA,CASSLNSGQPQHF,TGTGCCAGCAGTTTAAACAGCGGGCAGCCCCAGCATTTT
TRBV28,NA,TRBJ2-7,TRBD2,CASVNPSGRGYEQYF,TGTGCCAGCGTCAACCCTAGCGGGAGGGGGTACGAGCAGTACTTC
TRBV6-6,NA,TRBJ1-2,NA,CASSYEPGDGYTF,TGTGCCAGCAGTTACGAACCGGGAGATGGCTACACCTTC
TRBV3-1/TRBV3-2,once,TRBJ2-7,TRBD2,CASSQGGGGGYEQYF,TGTGCCAGCAGCCAAGGCGGCGGGGGGGGCTACGAGCAGTACTTC
TRBV3-1/TRBV3-2,once,TRBJ2-2,TRBD2,CASSPLGSGGDTGELFF,TGTGCCAGCAGCCCTCTCGGTAGCGGGGGGGACACCGGGGAGCTGTTTTTT
TRBV7-2,NA,TRBJ2-2,NA,CASSSGNRAGELFF,TGTGCCAGCAGCTCAGGAAACAGGGCTGGGGAGCTGTTTTTT
TRBV19,NA,TRBJ1-1,NA,CASSIQRDGTEAFF,TGTGCCAGTAGTATACAGCGGGACGGCACTGAAGCTTTCTTT
TRBV24-1,NA,TRBJ2-5,TRBD2,CATSDSGTSGEPQYF,TGTGCCACCAGTGATTCCGGGACTAGCGGGGAGCCCCAGTACTTC
TRBV19,NA,TRBJ1-2,TRBD1,CASTYTGVNGYTF,TGTGCCAGTACCTACACAGGGGTAAATGGCTACACCTTC
TRBV28,NA,TRBJ1-5,NA,CASSTGDENQPQHF,TGTGCCAGCAGCACCGGAGACGAAAATCAGCCCCAGCATTTT
TRBV19,NA,TRBJ1-1,TRBD1,CASTLGQVGTEAFF,TGTGCCAGTACCCTCGGACAGGTAGGGACTGAAGCTTTCTTT